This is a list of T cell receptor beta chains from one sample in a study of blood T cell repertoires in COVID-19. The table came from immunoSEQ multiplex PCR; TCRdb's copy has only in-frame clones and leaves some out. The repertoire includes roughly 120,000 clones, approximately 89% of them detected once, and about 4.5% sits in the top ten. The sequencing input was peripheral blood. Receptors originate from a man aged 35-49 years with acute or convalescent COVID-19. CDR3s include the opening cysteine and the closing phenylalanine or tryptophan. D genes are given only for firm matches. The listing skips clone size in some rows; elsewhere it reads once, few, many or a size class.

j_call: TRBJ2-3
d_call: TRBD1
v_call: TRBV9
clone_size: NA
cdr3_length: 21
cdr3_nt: TGTGCCAGCAGCGAGAGCCTAGGACAGGGGTTGAGGCAATTTAAGGCAGATACGCAGTATTTT
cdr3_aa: CASSESLGQGLRQFKADTQYF

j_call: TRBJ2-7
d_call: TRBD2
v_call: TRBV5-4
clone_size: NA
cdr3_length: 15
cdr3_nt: TGTGCCAGCAGCGCCGGGACTAGGGGTACCTACGAGCAGTACTTC
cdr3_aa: CASSAGTRGTYEQYF

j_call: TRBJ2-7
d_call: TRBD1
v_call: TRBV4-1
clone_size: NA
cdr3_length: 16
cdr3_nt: TGCGCCAGCAGCCAAGATTGGGACAGAAGCTCCTACGAGCAGTACTTC
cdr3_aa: CASSQDWDRSSYEQYF

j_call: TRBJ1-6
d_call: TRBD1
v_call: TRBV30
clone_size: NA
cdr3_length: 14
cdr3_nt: TGTGCCTGGAGCCTCGGGACAGAAGATTCACCCCTCCACTTT
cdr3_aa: CAWSLGTEDSPLHF

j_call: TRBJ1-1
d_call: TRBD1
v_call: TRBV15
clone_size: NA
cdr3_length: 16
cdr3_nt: TGTGCCACCAGCAGGGGTAGACAGGGCAGGAACACTGAAGCTTTCTTT
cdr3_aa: CATSRGRQGRNTEAFF

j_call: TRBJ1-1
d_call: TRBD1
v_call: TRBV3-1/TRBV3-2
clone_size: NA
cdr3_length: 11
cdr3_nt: TGTGCCAGCGCCGGGACAGGGGGTGCTCTCTTT
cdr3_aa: CASAGTGGALF

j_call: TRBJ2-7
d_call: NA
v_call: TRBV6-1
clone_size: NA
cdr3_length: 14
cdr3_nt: TGTGCCAGCAGTGAGAGGGGGACCTCCTACGAGCAGTACTTC
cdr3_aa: CASSERGTSYEQYF

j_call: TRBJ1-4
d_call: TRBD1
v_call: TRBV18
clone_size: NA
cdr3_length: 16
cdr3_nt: TGTGCCAGCTCACCAATCTCTGGGACAGGGAACGAAAAACTGTTTTTT
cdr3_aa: CASSPISGTGNEKLFF

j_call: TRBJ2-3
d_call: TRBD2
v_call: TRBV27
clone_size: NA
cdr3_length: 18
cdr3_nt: TGTGCCAGCAGTTCCTTACCGGGACTAGCGGGAGGTACAGATACGCAGTATTTT
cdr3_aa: CASSSLPGLAGGTDTQYF

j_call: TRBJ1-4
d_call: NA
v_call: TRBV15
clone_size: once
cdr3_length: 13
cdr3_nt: TGTGCCACCAGCAGAGATCCGGGTGAAAAACTGTTTTTT
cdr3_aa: CATSRDPGEKLFF

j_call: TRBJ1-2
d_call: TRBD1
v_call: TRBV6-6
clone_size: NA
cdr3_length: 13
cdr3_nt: TGTGCCAGCACAGACAGGGCTAACTATGGCTACACCTTC
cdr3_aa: CASTDRANYGYTF

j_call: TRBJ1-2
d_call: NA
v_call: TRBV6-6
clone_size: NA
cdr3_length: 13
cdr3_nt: TGTGCCAGCAGTCCCGGGACAAGCTATGGCTACACCTTC
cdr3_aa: CASSPGTSYGYTF

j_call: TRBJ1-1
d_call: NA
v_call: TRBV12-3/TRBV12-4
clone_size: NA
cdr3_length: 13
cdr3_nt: TGTGCCAGCACTGCGGGCAGGAACACTGAAGCTTTCTTT
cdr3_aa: CASTAGRNTEAFF

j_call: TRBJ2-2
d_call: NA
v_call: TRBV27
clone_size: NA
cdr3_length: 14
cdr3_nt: TGTGCCAGCAGTTTATTCGGGGGGCCTAGGGAGCTGTTTTTT
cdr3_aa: CASSLFGGPRELFF

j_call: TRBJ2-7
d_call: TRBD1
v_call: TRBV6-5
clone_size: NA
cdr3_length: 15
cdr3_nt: TGTGCCAGCAGTCGAATCGGGACAGGGGGGTACGAGCAGTACTTC
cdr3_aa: CASSRIGTGGYEQYF

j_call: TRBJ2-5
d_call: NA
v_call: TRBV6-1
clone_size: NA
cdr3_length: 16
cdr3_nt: TGTGCCAGCAGTGAAGCCAGGGGCCTTCTCCAAGAGACCCAGTACTTC
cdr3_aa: CASSEARGLLQETQYF

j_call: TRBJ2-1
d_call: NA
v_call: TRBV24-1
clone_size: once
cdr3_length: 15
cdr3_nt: TGTGCCACCAGCGAAGCGGGCCCTTCCTCCAATGAGCAGTTCTTC
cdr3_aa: CATSEAGPSSNEQFF

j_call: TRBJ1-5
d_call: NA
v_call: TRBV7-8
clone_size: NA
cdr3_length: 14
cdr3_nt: TGTGCCAGCAGCCCCGGACAAAACAATCAGCCCCAGCATTTT
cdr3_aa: CASSPGQNNQPQHF

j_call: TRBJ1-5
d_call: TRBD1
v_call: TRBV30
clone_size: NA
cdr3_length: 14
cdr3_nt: TGTGCCTCATCAGGGGGGCTCTCACACGAGCCCCAGCATTTT
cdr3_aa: CASSGGLSHEPQHF

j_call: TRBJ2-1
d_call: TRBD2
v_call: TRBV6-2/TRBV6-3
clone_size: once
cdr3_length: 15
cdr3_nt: TGTGCCAGCAGTTACGTCGCGGGGGGGATTTATGAGCAGTTCTTC
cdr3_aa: CASSYVAGGIYEQFF

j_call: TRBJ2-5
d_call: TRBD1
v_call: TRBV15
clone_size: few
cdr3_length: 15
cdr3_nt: TGTGCCACCAGCAGAGATCTAGGCAGGGGGGAGACCCAGTACTTC
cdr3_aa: CATSRDLGRGETQYF

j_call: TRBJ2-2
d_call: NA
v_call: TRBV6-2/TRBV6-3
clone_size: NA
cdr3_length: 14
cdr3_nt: TGTGCCAGCAGTTTGACAGATAACACCGGGGAGCTGTTTTTT
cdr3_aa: CASSLTDNTGELFF

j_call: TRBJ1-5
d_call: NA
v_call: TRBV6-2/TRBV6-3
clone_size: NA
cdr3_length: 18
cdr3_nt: TGTGCCAGCAGTTATCGGGATTTCAGGGGATATAGCAATCAGCCCCAGCATTTT
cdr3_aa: CASSYRDFRGYSNQPQHF

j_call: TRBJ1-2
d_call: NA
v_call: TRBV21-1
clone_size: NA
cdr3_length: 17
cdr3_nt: TGTGCCAGCAACTACGAGGGAGGGCCCCCACTAGTCGATGGCTACACCTTC
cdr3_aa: CASNYEGGPPLVDGYTF

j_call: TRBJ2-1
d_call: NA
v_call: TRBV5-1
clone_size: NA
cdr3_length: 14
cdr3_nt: TGCGCCAGCAGCTTGGTGGACAGCTACAATGAGCAGTTCTTC
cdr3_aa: CASSLVDSYNEQFF

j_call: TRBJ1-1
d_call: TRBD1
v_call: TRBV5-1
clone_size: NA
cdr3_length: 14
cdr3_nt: TGCGCCAGCAGTTTCGACAGGGTGGTCACTGAAGCTTTCTTT
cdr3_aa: CASSFDRVVTEAFF

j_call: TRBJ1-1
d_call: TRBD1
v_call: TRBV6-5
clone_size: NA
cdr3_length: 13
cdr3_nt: TGTGCCAGCAGTTCCCCCACAGGGGACGTGGCTTTCTTT
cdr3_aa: CASSSPTGDVAFF

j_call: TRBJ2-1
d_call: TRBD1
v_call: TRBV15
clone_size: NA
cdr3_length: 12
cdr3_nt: TGTGCCACCAGCGGGAACAGGGGTGAGCAGTTCTTC
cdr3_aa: CATSGNRGEQFF

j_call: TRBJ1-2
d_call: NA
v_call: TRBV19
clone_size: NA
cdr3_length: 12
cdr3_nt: TGTGCCAGTAGTCCCCATCGGGGGGGCTACACCTTC
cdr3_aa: CASSPHRGGYTF

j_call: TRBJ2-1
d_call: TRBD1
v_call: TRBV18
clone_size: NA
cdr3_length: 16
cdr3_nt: TGTGCCAGCTCACCAGGGTGGGACAGGAGGTACAATGAGCAGTTCTTC
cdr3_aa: CASSPGWDRRYNEQFF

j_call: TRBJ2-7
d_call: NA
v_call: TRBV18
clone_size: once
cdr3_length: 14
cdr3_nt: TGTGCCAGCTCACCAGCACAGAGCTCCTACGAGCAGTACTTC
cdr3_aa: CASSPAQSSYEQYF

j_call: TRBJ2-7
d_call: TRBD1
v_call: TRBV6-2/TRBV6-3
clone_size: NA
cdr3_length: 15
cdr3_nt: TGTGCCAGCAGTTATCCAGGGGGCCTTACCTACGAGCAGTACTTC
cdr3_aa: CASSYPGGLTYEQYF

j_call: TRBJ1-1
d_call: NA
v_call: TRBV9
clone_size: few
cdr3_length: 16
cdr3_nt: TGTGCCAGCAGCGCGACCCCATCACAGGGCTTCACTGAAGCTTTCTTT
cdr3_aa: CASSATPSQGFTEAFF

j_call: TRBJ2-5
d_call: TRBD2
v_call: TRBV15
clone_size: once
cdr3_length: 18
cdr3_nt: TGTGCCACCAGCAGAGATACCCAACTAGCGGGGGATCAAGAGACCCAGTACTTC
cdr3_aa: CATSRDTQLAGDQETQYF

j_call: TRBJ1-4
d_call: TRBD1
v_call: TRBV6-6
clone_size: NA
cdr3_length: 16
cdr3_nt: TGTGCCAGCAGTTACGGGCGACAGGGAAGGGAGGAAAAACTGTTTTTT
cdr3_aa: CASSYGRQGREEKLFF

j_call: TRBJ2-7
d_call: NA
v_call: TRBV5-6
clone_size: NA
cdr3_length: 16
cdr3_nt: TGTGCCAGCAGCTTGGTAGGTCAGGGATCATCCGGCGAGCAGTACTTC
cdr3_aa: CASSLVGQGSSGEQYF

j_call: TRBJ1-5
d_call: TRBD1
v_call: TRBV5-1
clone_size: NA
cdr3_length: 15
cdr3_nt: TGCGCCAGCAGCCCAGGACAGGCCGACAATCAGCCCCAGCATTTT
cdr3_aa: CASSPGQADNQPQHF

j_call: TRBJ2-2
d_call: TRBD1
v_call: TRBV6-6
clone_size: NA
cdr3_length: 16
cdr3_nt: TGTGCCAGCAGAAGACAGGGGGCAGGGGATACCGGGGAGCTGTTTTTT
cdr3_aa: CASRRQGAGDTGELFF

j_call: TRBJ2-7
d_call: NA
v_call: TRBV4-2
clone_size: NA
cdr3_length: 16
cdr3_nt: TGTGCCAGCAGCCAAGATGTGGGGGGGCTACTCTACGAGCAGTACTTC
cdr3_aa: CASSQDVGGLLYEQYF

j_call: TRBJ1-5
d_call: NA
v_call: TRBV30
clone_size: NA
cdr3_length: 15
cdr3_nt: TGTGCCTGGAGTATTGACACCTATAGCAATCAGCCCCAGCATTTT
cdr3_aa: CAWSIDTYSNQPQHF

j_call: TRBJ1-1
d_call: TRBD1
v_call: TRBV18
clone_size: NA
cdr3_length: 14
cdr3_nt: TGTGCCAGCTCAAACACAGGGGCGAACACTGAAGCTTTCTTT
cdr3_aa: CASSNTGANTEAFF

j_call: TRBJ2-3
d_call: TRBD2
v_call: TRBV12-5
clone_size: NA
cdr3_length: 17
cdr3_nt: TGTGCTAGTGGCCCCGGACTAGCGGGGGGGATCGCAGATACGCAGTATTTT
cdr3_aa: CASGPGLAGGIADTQYF

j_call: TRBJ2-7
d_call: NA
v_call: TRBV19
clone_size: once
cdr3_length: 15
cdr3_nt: TGTGCCAGTAGTACTTTAGCGGAGGGGTCCTACGAGCAGTACTTC
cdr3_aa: CASSTLAEGSYEQYF

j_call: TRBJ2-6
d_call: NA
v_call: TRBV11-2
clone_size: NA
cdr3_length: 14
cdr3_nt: TGTGCCAGCAGCCCCTCGTCTGGGGCCAACGTCCTGACTTTC
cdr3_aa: CASSPSSGANVLTF

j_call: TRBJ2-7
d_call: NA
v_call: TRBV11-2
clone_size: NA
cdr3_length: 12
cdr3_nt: TGTGCCAGCAGCTTCGGAGCCTACGAGCAGTACTTC
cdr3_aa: CASSFGAYEQYF

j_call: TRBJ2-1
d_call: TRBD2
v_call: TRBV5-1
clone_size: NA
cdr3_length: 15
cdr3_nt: TGCGCCAGCAGCTTCCTAGCGGGGGGGGACAATGAGCAGTTCTTC
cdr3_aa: CASSFLAGGDNEQFF

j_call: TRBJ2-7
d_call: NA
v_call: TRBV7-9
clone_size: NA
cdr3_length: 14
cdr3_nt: TGTGCCAGCAGCCATCGGACTGCTACCTACGAGCAGTACTTC
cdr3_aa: CASSHRTATYEQYF

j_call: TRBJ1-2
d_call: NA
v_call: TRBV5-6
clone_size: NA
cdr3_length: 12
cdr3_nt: TGTGCCAGCAGCCCGGAGCGGCATGGCTACACCTTC
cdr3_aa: CASSPERHGYTF

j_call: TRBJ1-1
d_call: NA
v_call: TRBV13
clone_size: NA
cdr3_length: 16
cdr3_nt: TGTGCCAGCAGCCTGTACTCCGTTAGGGAGGGCACTGAAGCTTTCTTT
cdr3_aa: CASSLYSVREGTEAFF